Reported below is one T cell receptor beta chain. This sample was included in a study of shared clonotypes between healthy human individuals. Sequencing used immunoSEQ multiplex PCR; TCRdb keeps in-frame clones, though not all of them. Here the sample spans millions of clones, more than 85% being singletons. CD45RA-negative memory and CD45RA+ naive subsets were split from the CD4+ cells. CDR3 size: 13 residues. V lost 3 bases and J lost 4, with 10 bases in between. Germline V gene data show CDR1 as MNHEY and CDR2 as SMNVEV (reference sequence). Sequencing used naive CD4+ T cells from PBMCs. Documented subset: CD45RA+ positively selected. The sequence was collected from a young man in good health. Some clones in this sample may be carry-over from other donors' samples. The genes are TRBV27 and TRBJ2-7, with a weak D call TRBD1 (5 bases). The CDR3 DNA reads TGTGCCAGCAGTTTTTTGGGGCATTACGAGCAGTACTTC. This gives the protein CASSFLGHYEQYF.